These 10 T cell receptor beta chains were sequenced from one sample in a study of beta chain features in type 1 diabetes. Investigators reverse transcribed all isolated RNA, so they sequenced expressed TCRB transcripts. The method was immunoSEQ multiplex PCR; TCRdb's version includes in-frame clones alone and lacks a portion of them. In the table there are some 280,000 clones, roughly an eighth of which are singletons. No antigen has been assigned to these receptors. General study findings and limits: Among all four CD4+ subsets, Type 1 diabetes patients had TCRB CDR3s that were moderately but significantly shorter.

The sequenced material came from naive CD4+ T cells from blood. The receptors stem from a man aged 25 to 45 with type 1 diabetes.

The V gene is TRBV4-3, the J gene TRBJ1-1; D is ambiguous. This CDR3 is 13 amino acids long. V was cut by 1 base and J by 3 bases, with 6 bases left in between. Germline CDR1 reads LGHNA; CDR2 reads YSLEER. The CDR3 nucleotides are TGCGCCAGCAGCCAAGGGAGGTACACTGAAGCTTTCTTT. Protein sequence: CASSQGRYTEAFF.

The chain joins TRBV15 to TRBJ2-3; possible D gene TRBD2, 5 bases. V lost 0 bases and J lost 5, with 9 bases in between. This CDR3 is 14 amino acids long. The germline V gene encodes CDR1 LNHNV and CDR2 YYDKDF (reference sequence). CDR3 sequence reads: CATSRDAAGDTQYF. CDR3 DNA: TGTGCCACCAGCAGAGATGCGGCGGGAGATACGCAGTATTTT.

The J gene is TRBJ2-1, the V gene TRBV19; D possibly corresponds to TRBD2 (6 bases). This CDR3 contains 16 residues. Germline CDR1 and CDR2: LNHDA and SQIVND (reference sequence). The V end lost 6 bases, the J end lost 4 bases, and 19 bases lay between the germline ends. The CDR3 DNA reads as TGTGCCAGTAGCCGTTCCGGCGGGGACTTATACAATGAGCAGTTCTTC. Translating it yields CASSRSGGDLYNEQFF.

The chain couples TRBV27 to TRBJ1-1; TRBD1 is a possible D gene (6 bases). Germline CDR1 is MNHEY and CDR2 is SMNVEV (reference sequence). CDR3 length: 14 amino acids. Deletions cut 5 bases from V and 3 bases from J, with 13 bases between. Here the CDR3 DNA reads TGTGCCAGCAGTGGATACAGGGATGACACTGAAGCTTTCTTT. Translating gives CASSGYRDDTEAFF.

This clone was detected a few times. CDR3 in DNA: TGCGCCAGCAGCACCGGGACAGACTCCTACAATGAGCAGTTCTTC. As protein: CASSTGTDSYNEQFF. The V gene is TRBV5-1, the J gene TRBJ2-1, with 7 bases matching TRBD1. The CDR3 runs 15 residues. Looked up from germline, CDR1 is SGHRS and CDR2 is YFSETQ. V gave up 4 bases and J gave up 0 bases; unmatched junction bases: 4.

The rearrangement links TRBV29-1 to TRBJ2-1; D ambiguous. CDR1 is SQVTM, CDR2 ANQGSEA, per germline. V was clipped by 5 bases and J by 2 bases, with 10 bases between them. This CDR3 has 13 residues. CDR3 in DNA: TGCAGCGTTCGAGCATCGCCCTACAATGAGCAGTTCTTC. As protein: CSVRASPYNEQFF.

This clone was counted a few times. The chain is built from TRBV11-2 and TRBJ2-3; 13 bases are shared with TRBD2. V was pared by 5 bases and J by 2 bases, with 4 bases of the junction left unmatched. Germline loops: CDR1 SGHAT, CDR2 FQNNGV. The length of the CDR3 is 16 residues. CDR3 bases: TGTGCCAGCAGCACCGGACTAGCGGGGGTCACAGATACGCAGTATTTT. Its translation: CASSTGLAGVTDTQYF.

The J gene is TRBJ2-3, the V gene TRBV19; the D gene is possibly TRBD2 (6 bases). There are 16 residues in the CDR3. Germline assignment: CDR1 LNHDA and CDR2 SQIVND (reference sequence). Trimming stripped 4 bases from V and 12 bases from J, with 26 bases between. The CDR3 nucleotides are TGTGCCAGTAGTAATCCTACGGGACTCCGGGAAAGGATACAGTATTTT. This gives the protein CASSNPTGLRERIQYF. The variable domain in full, with the rest retrieved from reference TRBV19 and TRBJ2-3, is DGGITQSPKYLFRKEGQNVTLSCEQNLNHDAMYWYRQDPGQGLRLIYYSQIVNDFQKGDIAEGYSVSREKKESFPLTVTSAQKNPTAFYLCASSNPTGLRERIQYFGPGTRLTVL.

This clone was recorded only once. CDR3 sequence: CASSLGARYGYTF. The DNA of the CDR3 is TGTGCCAGCAGCTTAGGGGCACGTTATGGCTACACCTTC. V and J are TRBV11-1 and TRBJ1-2, with D uncertain. V lost 1 base to trimming and J lost 5 bases, with 8 bases between them. Germline-derived CDR1 and CDR2 are SGHAT and FQDESV (reference sequence). This CDR3 has 13 amino acids. The full variable domain, rest sourced from reference TRBV11-1 and TRBJ1-2, is EAEVAQSPRYKITEKSQAVAFWCDPISGHATLYWYRQILGQGPELLVQFQDESVVDDSQLPKDRFSAERLKGVDSTLKIQPAELGDSAMYLCASSLGARYGYTFGSGTRLTVV.

This clone was observed a handful of times. The chain employs TRBV13 and TRBJ1-2; 8 bases match TRBD1. Per germline, CDR1 PRHDT and CDR2 FYEKMQ (reference sequence). V was clipped by 5 bases and J by 3 bases; unmatched bases: 5. CDR3 length: 14 residues. The CDR3 reads CASSPTGQDYGYTF. For the CDR3, the DNA is TGTGCCAGCAGCCCAACGGGACAGGACTATGGCTACACCTTC.